The clone carrying this T cell receptor beta chain was seen at least ten times. No antigen is known for it. Making the TCR beta libraries involved quantitative 5'-RACE with molecular barcodes. TCRdb independently ran MiXCR on the 5' RACE reads; one entry per CDR3 protein. Altogether around 130,000 distinct CDR3 sequences are present, 7% being singletons, with the ten largest covering approximately 12%. This sample stems from a study of CD8 T cells in ankylosing spondylitis. Overall study results and limits: Certain motif variants had earlier appeared in reactive arthritis synovial fluid and blood. Matched ankylosing spondylitis synovial fluid reportedly contained a significantly enriched population of disease-linked clones. With a CD8+ phenotype, disease-linked clones were relatively rare in peripheral blood.

This CDR3 has 12 residues. Germline V gene data show CDR1 as DFQATT and CDR2 as SNEGSKA (reference sequence). Trimming pared 5 bases from V and 7 bases from J, leaving 11 bases between. The clonotype was recovered from a male donor with ankylosing spondylitis or in good health (not recorded which). Sequencing was carried out using blood, either unsorted or a sorted T cell fraction (not recorded which). The V gene is TRBV20-1, the J gene TRBJ1-4, with D uncertain. The CDR3 loop reads CSASWMAEKLFF. Written as DNA, the CDR3 is TGCAGTGCTTCGTGGATGGCTGAAAAACTGTTTTTT.